Following are 27 T cell receptor beta chains from one sample sequenced in a study of cytomegalovirus exposure and HLA in healthy donors. PCR involved 60 Vbeta and 13 Jbeta primers. Using immunoSEQ multiplex PCR, the repertoire was profiled, and TCRdb retains in-frame clones only, with some absent. The table includes 90,000 to 120,000 clones, around 82% detected once. The sequenced material came from PBMCs. These TCRs come from a middle-aged woman in good health and CMV-seronegative.

The V gene is TRBV11-2, the J gene TRBJ2-7, with 7 bases fitting TRBD1. There are 16 residues in the CDR3. CDR1 SGHAT and CDR2 FQNNGV come from the germline V gene. J lost 0 bases, V lost 8 bases, and 13 bases had no gene match. CDR3 loop: CASSRGGQVSSYEQYF. DNA of the CDR3: TGTGCCAGCTCCCGCGGCGGACAGGTTAGCTCCTACGAGCAGTACTTC.

This clone is a singleton in its sample. This chain links TRBV9 with TRBJ2-1; 9 bases map to TRBD2. The CDR3 has 15 amino acids. Germline assignment: CDR1 SGDLS and CDR2 YYNGEE. Losses at the gene ends were 0 bases for V and 8 bases for J; bases not matched to a gene: 6. The CDR3 is CASSVAPAGGDEQFF. The CDR3 DNA reads as TGTGCCAGCAGCGTAGCCCCAGCGGGAGGTGATGAGCAGTTCTTC. The full variable domain, its missing parts supplied by reference TRBV9 and TRBJ2-1, is DSGVTQTPKHLITATGQRVTLRCSPRSGDLSVYWYQQSLDQGLQFLIQYYNGEERAKGNILERFSAQQFPDLHSELNLSSLELGDSALYFCASSVAPAGGDEQFFGPGTRLTVL.

The chain combines TRBV7-2 with TRBJ2-7; unclear D gene. This CDR3 contains 12 residues. CDR1 SGHTA and CDR2 FQGNSA come from the germline V gene. Trimming removed 4 bases from V and 6 bases from J, with 10 bases in between. In DNA form, the CDR3 reads TGTGCCAGCAGCTCCTACCTTACCGAGCAGTACTTC. Its protein is CASSSYLTEQYF.

The V gene is TRBV15, the J gene TRBJ2-7; TRBD1 might be the D (6 bases). Germline loops: CDR1 LNHNV, CDR2 YYDKDF (reference sequence). This CDR3 spans 13 amino acids. The V end lost 1 base, the J end lost 6 bases, and 10 bases lay between the germline ends. The CDR3 region is CATSRAIRGEQYF. In DNA form, the CDR3 reads TGTGCCACCAGCAGAGCAATCAGGGGCGAGCAGTACTTC.

The genes are TRBV28 and TRBJ1-1, with 9 bases aligning to TRBD1. Germline V gives CDR1 MDHEN, CDR2 SYDVKM. V dropped 4 bases and J dropped 6; count of bases not matched to a gene: 6. CDR3 length: 14 amino acids. The CDR3 sequence is CASSWGQGVAEAFF. The CDR3 region has the DNA TGTGCCAGCAGTTGGGGACAGGGAGTCGCTGAAGCTTTCTTT.

The chain links TRBV4-3 to TRBJ1-3; D call uncertain. The V end lost 1 base, the J end lost 0 bases, and 10 bases lay between the germline ends. In germline, CDR1 is LGHNA, CDR2 YSLEER. The CDR3 contains 16 residues. The CDR3 sequence: CASSQAPTDSGNTIYF. The CDR3 DNA reads as TGCGCCAGCAGCCAAGCACCTACAGACTCTGGAAACACCATATATTTT.

The rearrangement uses TRBV5-4 and TRBJ2-3, with D maybe TRBD2 (6 bases). The V end lost 3 bases, the J end lost 4 bases, and 9 bases lay between the germline ends. The CDR3 has 13 residues. Germline CDR1 SGHNT, CDR2 YYREEE (reference sequence). The CDR3 spells CASSSGEADTQYF. CDR3 DNA sequence: TGTGCCAGCAGCTCGGGGGAGGCAGATACGCAGTATTTT.

The chain couples TRBV27 to TRBJ2-7, with 7 nucleotides matching TRBD2. V gave up 6 bases and J gave up 3 bases; unmatched junction bases: 5. Germline V lookup: CDR1 MNHEY, CDR2 SMNVEV (reference sequence). The CDR3 has 13 amino acids. The DNA for the CDR3 is TGTGCCAGCAGACGCCAGCGGGACTACGAGCAGTACTTC. This translates into CASRRQRDYEQYF.

The rearrangement joins TRBV5-1 to TRBJ1-2, with TRBD1 as a possible D gene (6 bases). Trimming removed 3 bases at V and 7 bases at J, with 25 bases between. The length of the CDR3 is 17 residues. Looked up from germline, CDR1 is SGHRS and CDR2 is YFSETQ. CDR3 sequence (DNA): TGCGCCAGCAGCTCTTTAATCCCGGGACAAAGAGGCGGTGGCTACACCTTC. Protein product: CASSSLIPGQRGGGYTF.

This clone was found once. CDR3 coding DNA: TGTGCCAGCAGCGCGAGCGGGAACTCCTACAATGAGCAGTTCTTC. As protein: CASSASGNSYNEQFF. The chain recombines TRBV7-9 with TRBJ2-1; the match to TRBD2 covers 7 bases. The CDR3 runs 15 residues. With V trimmed by 5 bases and J by 0 bases, 4 bases remained unmatched. Germline loops: CDR1 SEHNR, CDR2 FQNEAQ (reference sequence).

The DNA of the CDR3 is TGTGCCAGCAGAACAGGGGTAGATACGCAGTATTTT. The encoded protein is CASRTGVDTQYF. The V call is TRBV2, the J call TRBJ2-3; 7 bases are shared with TRBD1. Unmatched junction bases numbered 2, after V lost 6 bases and J lost 5 bases. CDR1 and CDR2 from the germline V gene are SNHLY and FYNNEI. This CDR3 is built from 12 residues.

The rearrangement uses TRBV9 and TRBJ1-2, with TRBD1 matching 7 bases. The germline gives CDR1 SGDLS, CDR2 YYNGEE. The CDR3 has 14 residues. J lost 4 bases, V lost 4 bases, and 7 bases had no gene match. The CDR3 DNA reads as TGTGCCAGCAGCACAGCACAGGGGACCTATGGCTACACCTTC. This codes for CASSTAQGTYGYTF.

This chain links TRBV7-2 with TRBJ2-1; D may be TRBD2 (5 bases). Trimming shortened V by 2 bases and J by 14 bases, and 16 bases separated the two germline ends. Germline V gives CDR1 SGHTA, CDR2 FQGNSA. This CDR3 is 13 amino acids long. The DNA of the CDR3 is TGTGCCAGCAGCTTATCTCAAACTAGAAATGAGTTCTTC. It translates to CASSLSQTRNEFF. Filled out from reference TRBV7-2 and TRBJ2-1, the complete variable domain reads GAGVSQSPSNKVTEKGKDVELRCDPISGHTALYWYRQSLGQGLEFLIYFQGNSAPDKSGLPSDRFSAERTGGSVSTLTIQRTQQEDSAVYLCASSLSQTRNEFFGPGTRLTVL.

V and J are TRBV18 and TRBJ2-6; the match to TRBD1 covers 7 bases. J gave up 1 base and V 2 bases, and 8 bases lay outside the gene matches. CDR3 length: 18 residues. CDR1 KGHSH and CDR2 LQKENI come from the germline V gene. In DNA, the CDR3 is TGTGCCAGCTCACCAGCGACAGGGCCCCGTTCTGGGGCCAACGTCCTGACTTTC. Protein: CASSPATGPRSGANVLTF.

The chain has TRBV28 and TRBJ1-2, with a weak D call TRBD1 (5 bases). The length of the CDR3 is 12 residues. Germline loops: CDR1 MDHEN, CDR2 SYDVKM. V lost 2 bases, J lost 6 bases, and 7 bases lay in between. The CDR3 sequence is CASSLRGNGYTF. CDR3 DNA: TGTGCCAGCAGTTTACGGGGGAATGGCTACACCTTC.

The genes are TRBV7-6 and TRBJ1-1; a possible D gene is TRBD1 (5 bases). The CDR3 covers 15 residues. Germline V CDR1 and CDR2: SGHVS, FNYEAQ. V lost 4 bases and J 0 bases, leaving 12 bases between the germline ends. CDR3 sequence reads: CASSSQQAMNTEAFF. CDR3 sequence (DNA): TGTGCCAGCAGCTCCCAACAGGCGATGAACACTGAAGCTTTCTTT.

This clone turned up a few times. This chain's CDR3 is CASTAGSAGETQYF. CDR3 coding DNA: TGTGCCAGCACGGCGGGCTCCGCTGGGGAGACCCAGTACTTC. The chain joins TRBV9 to TRBJ2-5; TRBD2 is a possible D gene (5 bases). Trimming stripped 6 bases from V and 5 bases from J, with 17 bases between. The CDR3 has 14 amino acids. Looked up from germline, CDR1 is SGDLS and CDR2 is YYNGEE. Full variable domain (outside the CDR3, taken from reference TRBV9 and TRBJ2-5): DSGVTQTPKHLITATGQRVTLRCSPRSGDLSVYWYQQSLDQGLQFLIQYYNGEERAKGNILERFSAQQFPDLHSELNLSSLELGDSALYFCASTAGSAGETQYFGPGTRLLVL.

The sample holds a few counts of this clone. The J gene is TRBJ2-1, the V gene TRBV11-3; 12 nucleotides line up with TRBD2. This CDR3 has 15 residues. The V gene's germline CDR1 is SGHNT and CDR2 YENEEA. V trimming: 8 bases; J trimming: 6 bases; junction bases outside the gene matches: 8. Written as DNA, the CDR3 is TGTGCCAGCGGAACTAGCGGGAGGTCGGGCAATGAGCAGTTCTTC. It encodes CASGTSGRSGNEQFF.

Only one count was recorded for this clone. The CDR3 here is CASSLNQGADTQYF. CDR3 nucleotide sequence: TGTGCCAGCAGCTTAAACCAGGGGGCAGATACGCAGTATTTT. V usage is TRBV7-3 and J usage is TRBJ2-3, with 7 bases lining up with TRBD1. From germline, CDR1 is SGHTA and CDR2 FQGTGA. Unmatched junction bases numbered 2, after V lost 1 base and J lost 4 bases. The CDR3 is made up of 14 amino acids.

As concerns this clone: A read error may account for a junction end that differs from germline. The rearrangement links TRBV7-7 to TRBJ1-1, with D maybe TRBD1 (5 bases). The CDR3 spans 14 residues. Germline lookup yields CDR1 SSHAT and CDR2 FNYEAQ (reference sequence). The CDR3 reads CASSRRDSNTEAFF. CDR3 coding DNA: TGTGCTAGCAGCCGACGCGACAGTAACACTGAAGCTTTCTTT.

V and J are TRBV7-9 and TRBJ2-7; the D is unclear. V gave up 4 bases and J gave up 0 bases, with 10 bases separating them. The CDR3 is 14 residues long. The germline CDR1 and CDR2 sequences are SEHNR and FQNEAQ (reference sequence). CDR3 region: CASSSSRSSYEQYF. CDR3 nucleotide sequence: TGTGCCAGCAGCTCCTCTCGGAGCTCCTACGAGCAGTACTTC.

The chain couples TRBV25-1 to TRBJ2-3; 9 nucleotides align to TRBD2. The CDR3 is 15 amino acids. Trimming took 7 bases from V and 0 from J; bases not matched to a gene: 5. Germline CDR1 is MGHDK and CDR2 is SYGVNS. CDR3 protein: CASTASGISTDTQYF. The CDR3 DNA follows: TGTGCCAGCACCGCTAGCGGGATTAGCACAGATACGCAGTATTTT.

This sequence joins TRBV10-3 and TRBJ2-7; D unresolved. Trimming took 4 bases from V and 2 from J, leaving 12 bases between them. The V gene's germline CDR1 is ENHRY and CDR2 SYGVKD. The CDR3 is 14 residues long. CDR3 sequence: CAISGNTLTYEQYF. Written as DNA, the CDR3 is TGTGCCATCAGTGGCAACACCTTAACCTACGAGCAGTACTTC.

V is TRBV28 and J is TRBJ2-1, with 11 nucleotides matching TRBD2. Germline trimming cut 6 bases from V and 4 bases from J; bases unmatched to any gene: 8. The CDR3 loop spans 16 amino acids. The V gene's germline CDR1 is MDHEN and CDR2 SYDVKM. CDR3 coding DNA: TGTGCCAGCAGCCCCAGACTAGCGGGGTCTTACAATGAGCAGTTCTTC. Its protein product is CASSPRLAGSYNEQFF.

The chain joins TRBV4-1 to TRBJ1-2, with D unclear. V was pared by 0 bases and J by 6 bases, with 14 bases between. Germline V gene sequence: CDR1 MGHRA, CDR2 YSYEKL. This CDR3 comprises 15 residues. The CDR3 spells CASSQEEKGGNGYTF. The CDR3 DNA is TGCGCCAGCAGCCAAGAAGAAAAAGGAGGCAATGGCTACACCTTC.

This clone came up a few times. The chain joins TRBV6-5 to TRBJ1-2; no clear D gene. Trimming took off 3 bases at V and 7 bases at J, with 15 bases between the two ends. From germline, CDR1 is MNHEY and CDR2 SVGAGI. This CDR3 spans 14 amino acids. The CDR3 protein is CASSYQQTPFGYTF. The CDR3 nucleotides are TGTGCCAGCAGTTATCAGCAGACTCCCTTTGGCTACACCTTC.

This chain links TRBV7-6 with TRBJ2-7, with 10 bases lining up with TRBD2. J lost 0 bases, V lost 0 bases, and 11 bases had no gene match. This CDR3 spans 19 amino acids. Germline loops: CDR1 SGHVS, CDR2 FNYEAQ. This CDR3 reads CASSLAGAYSGRYSYEQYF. CDR3 in DNA: TGTGCCAGCAGCTTAGCGGGGGCCTATAGCGGGAGGTACTCCTACGAGCAGTACTTC.